In its sample, the clone carrying this T cell receptor beta chain was seen a few times. Its target is not known. J lost 4 bases, V lost 5 bases, and 8 bases had no gene match. The CDR3 is made up of 15 amino acids. CDR1 LGHNT and CDR2 FRNRAP come from the germline V gene. Donors each provided around 9 milliliters of peripheral blood. This sample stems from a study of blood T cells in healthy people across ages. Study-wide points: Greater diversity and more naive CD4+ cells were seen in long-lived donors than in aged donors. Among T cells, TCR beta diversity per million cells dropped roughly linearly as age rose.

The authors ran a second PCR of 7 to 11 cycles using a sample-barcoded 5' primer and a J-beta primer mix. Via MiXCR, TCRdb re-called the 5' RACE reads, giving one row per CDR3 protein. The data hold hundreds of thousands of distinct CDR3 sequences, with approximately 55% observed a single time. This clonotype was sampled from an elderly man in good health. The chain has TRBV12-5 and TRBJ2-1; the match to TRBD1 covers 7 bases. Sequenced sample: blood. The CDR3 DNA follows: TGTGCTAGTGGTGCCGGCAGGGGGATGTACAATGAGCAGTTCTTC. Translated, it gives CASGAGRGMYNEQFF.